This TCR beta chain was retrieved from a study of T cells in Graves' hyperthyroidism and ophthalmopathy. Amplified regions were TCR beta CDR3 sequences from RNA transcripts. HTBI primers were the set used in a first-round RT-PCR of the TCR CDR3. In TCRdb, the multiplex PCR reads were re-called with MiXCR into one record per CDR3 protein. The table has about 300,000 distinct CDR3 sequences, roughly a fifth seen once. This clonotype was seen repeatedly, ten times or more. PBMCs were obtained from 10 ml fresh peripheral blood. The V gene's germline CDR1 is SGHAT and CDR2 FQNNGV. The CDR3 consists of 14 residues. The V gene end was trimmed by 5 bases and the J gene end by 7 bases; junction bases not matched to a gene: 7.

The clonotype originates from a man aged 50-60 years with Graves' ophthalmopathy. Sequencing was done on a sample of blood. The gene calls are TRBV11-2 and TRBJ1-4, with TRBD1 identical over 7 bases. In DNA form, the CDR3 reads TGTGCCAGCAGCGGAGACAGGGATAGTGAAAAACTGTTTTTT. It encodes CASSGDRDSEKLFF.